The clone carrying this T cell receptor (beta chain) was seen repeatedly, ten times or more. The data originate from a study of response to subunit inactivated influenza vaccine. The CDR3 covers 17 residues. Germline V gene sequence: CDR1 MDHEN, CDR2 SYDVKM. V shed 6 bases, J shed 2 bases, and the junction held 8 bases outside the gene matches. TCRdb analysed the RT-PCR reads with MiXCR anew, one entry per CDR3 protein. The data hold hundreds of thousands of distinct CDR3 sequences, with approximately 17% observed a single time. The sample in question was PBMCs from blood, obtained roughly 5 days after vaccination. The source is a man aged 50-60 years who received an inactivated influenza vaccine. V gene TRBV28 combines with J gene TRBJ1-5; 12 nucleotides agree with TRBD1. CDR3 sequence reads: CASSRIGTGGGNQPQHF. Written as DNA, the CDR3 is TGTGCCAGCAGCCGGATCGGGACAGGGGGCGGCAATCAGCCCCAGCATTTT.